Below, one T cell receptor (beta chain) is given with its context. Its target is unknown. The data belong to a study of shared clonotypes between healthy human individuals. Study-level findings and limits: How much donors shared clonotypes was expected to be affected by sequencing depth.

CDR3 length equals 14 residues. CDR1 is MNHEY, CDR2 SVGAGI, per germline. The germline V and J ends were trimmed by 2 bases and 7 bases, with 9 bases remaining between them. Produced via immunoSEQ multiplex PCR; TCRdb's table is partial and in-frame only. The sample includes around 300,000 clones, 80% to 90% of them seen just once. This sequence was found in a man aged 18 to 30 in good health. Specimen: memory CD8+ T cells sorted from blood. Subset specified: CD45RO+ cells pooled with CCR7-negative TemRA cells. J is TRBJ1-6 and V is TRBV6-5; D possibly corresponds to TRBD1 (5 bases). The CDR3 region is CASSYPGHNSPLHF. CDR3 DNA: TGTGCCAGCAGTTACCCAGGACACAATTCACCCCTCCACTTT.